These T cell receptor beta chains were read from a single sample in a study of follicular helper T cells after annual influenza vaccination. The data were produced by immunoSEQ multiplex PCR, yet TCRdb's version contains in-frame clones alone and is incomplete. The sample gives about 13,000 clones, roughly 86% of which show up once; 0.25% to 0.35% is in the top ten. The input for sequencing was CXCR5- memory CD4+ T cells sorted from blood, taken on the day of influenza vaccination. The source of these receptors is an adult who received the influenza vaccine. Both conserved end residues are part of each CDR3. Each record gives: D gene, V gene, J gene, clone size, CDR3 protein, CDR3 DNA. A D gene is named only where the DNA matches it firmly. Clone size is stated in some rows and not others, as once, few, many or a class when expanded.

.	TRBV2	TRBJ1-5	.	CASNPFRGGQPQHF	TGTGCCAGCAATCCTTTTAGGGGCGGTCAGCCCCAGCATTTT
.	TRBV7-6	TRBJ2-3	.	CASSLGLASTDTQYF	TGTGCCAGCAGCCTTGGCCTAGCGAGCACAGATACGCAGTATTTT
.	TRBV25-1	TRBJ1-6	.	CASSGTGTEVGSPLHF	TGTGCCAGCAGTGGAACCGGGACGGAGGTTGGGTCACCCCTCCACTTT
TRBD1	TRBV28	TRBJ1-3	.	CASRTGGTAIFSGNTIYF	TGTGCCAGCAGAACGGGGGGGACAGCCATTTTCTCTGGAAACACCATATATTTT
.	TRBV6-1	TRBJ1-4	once	CASSRQSNEKLFF	TGTGCCAGCAGTCGACAGAGTAATGAAAAACTGTTTTTT
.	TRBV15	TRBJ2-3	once	CATSRVDVLRGKDTQYF	TGTGCCACCAGCAGAGTTGACGTCCTAAGAGGGAAGGATACGCAGTATTTT
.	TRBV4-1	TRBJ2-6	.	CASSQLSGANVLTF	TGCGCCAGCAGCCAACTCTCTGGGGCCAACGTCCTGACTTTC
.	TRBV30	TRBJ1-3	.	CAWSVGVFGLSGNTIYF	TGTGCCTGGAGTGTTGGGGTATTCGGGCTTTCGGGAAACACCATATATTTT
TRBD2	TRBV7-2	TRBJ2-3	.	CASSRASGGYSTDTQYF	TGTGCCAGCAGCAGGGCTAGCGGGGGGTATAGCACAGATACGCAGTATTTT
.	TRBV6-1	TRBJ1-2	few	CASRGFKGYTF	TGTGCCAGCAGGGGTTTCAAGGGCTACACCTTC
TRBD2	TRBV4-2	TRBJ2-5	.	CASRALSGGQETQYF	TGTGCCAGCAGAGCCCTGAGCGGGGGCCAAGAGACCCAGTACTTC
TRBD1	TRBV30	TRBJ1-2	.	CAWSNPGTGDYGYTF	TGTGCCTGGAGTAACCCCGGGACAGGGGACTATGGCTACACCTTC
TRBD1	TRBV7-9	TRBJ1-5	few	CATSDPGTVGRGANQPQHF	TGTGCCACCAGTGACCCCGGGACAGTGGGGCGTGGGGCCAATCAGCCCCAGCATTTT
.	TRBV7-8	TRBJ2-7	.	CASSFRDSVLSEQYF	TGTGCCAGCAGCTTTCGGGATAGCGTATTATCCGAGCAGTACTTC
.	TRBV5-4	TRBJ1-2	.	CASSGGGLTLANYGYTF	TGTGCCAGCAGTGGAGGTGGACTGACCTTAGCTAACTATGGCTACACCTTC
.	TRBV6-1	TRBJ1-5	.	CASRPPGSNQPQHF	TGTGCCAGCAGACCCCCCGGTAGCAATCAGCCCCAGCATTTT
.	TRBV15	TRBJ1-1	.	CATSRDPVNTEAFF	TGTGCCACCAGCAGAGATCCGGTCAACACTGAAGCTTTCTTT
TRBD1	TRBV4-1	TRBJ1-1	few	CASSQVDRGLVFF	TGCGCCAGCAGCCAAGTCGACAGGGGGTTAGTTTTCTTT
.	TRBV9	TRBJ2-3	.	CASSVGVGDTDTQYF	TGTGCCAGCAGCGTTGGGGTAGGGGACACAGATACGCAGTATTTT
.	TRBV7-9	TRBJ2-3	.	CASRYSGTDTQYF	TGTGCCAGCAGATATAGCGGCACAGATACGCAGTATTTT
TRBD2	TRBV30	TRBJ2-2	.	CAWKNTSGLNTGELFF	TGTGCCTGGAAGAATACTAGCGGGTTAAACACCGGGGAGCTGTTTTTT
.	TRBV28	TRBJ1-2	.	CASSLDSEDGYTF	TGTGCCAGCAGTCTCGACAGTGAGGATGGCTACACCTTC
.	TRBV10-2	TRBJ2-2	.	CASSESGALNTGELFF	TGCGCCAGCAGTGAGTCAGGGGCCCTGAACACCGGGGAGCTGTTTTTT
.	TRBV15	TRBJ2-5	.	CATSGGRETQYF	TGTGCCACCAGCGGCGGCCGAGAGACCCAGTACTTC
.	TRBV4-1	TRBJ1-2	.	CASSQTATYGYTF	TGCGCCAGCAGCCAAACGGCAACCTATGGCTACACCTTC